One sample yielded the 11 T cell receptor beta chains listed below, sequenced in a study of read filtering for tumor transcriptome and immune sequencing. The library was built from about 400 ng RNA with molecular barcoded adaptors for alpha/delta and beta/gamma chains. TCRdb analysed the reads with MiXCR anew, one entry per CDR3 protein. The data contain around 130,000 distinct CDR3 sequences, around 13% of them singletons. Sequenced input: a population of CD138-negative cells sorted from bone marrow. These TCRs come from a donor aged 40 or over with multiple myeloma.

Concerning this clonotype: This likely reflects a read error, since a far larger clone is one base away. The V call is TRBV7-2, the J call TRBJ2-1; possible D gene TRBD1, 6 bases. Germline CDR1 SGHTA, CDR2 FQGNSA. CDR3 length equals 16 residues. V lost 3 bases and J 2 bases, leaving 14 bases between the germline ends. CDR3 sequence reads: CTSSFGSGAPYNEQFF. The DNA of the CDR3 is TGTACCAGCAGCTTTGGGTCAGGGGCCCCCTACAATGAGCAGTTCTTC.

This clonotype appeared many times. The J gene is TRBJ2-1, the V gene TRBV15; TRBD2 agrees at 16 bases. From germline, CDR1 is LNHNV and CDR2 YYDKDF (reference sequence). Germline trimming cut 0 bases from V and 8 bases from J; bases unmatched to any gene: 4. The CDR3 spans 17 residues. The CDR3 loop is CATSRDPGLAGGHEQFF. The CDR3 region has the DNA TGTGCCACCAGCAGAGATCCGGGACTAGCGGGAGGGCATGAGCAGTTCTTC.

This clonotype occurred many times. The chain employs TRBV5-1 and TRBJ2-2, with 16 bases that match TRBD2. The CDR3 has 18 amino acids. V shed 4 bases, J shed 4 bases, and the junction held 7 bases outside the gene matches. Looked up from germline, CDR1 is SGHRS and CDR2 is YFSETQ. In nucleotides, the CDR3 is TGCGCCAGCAGCCCGGGACTAGCGGGAGGGGCCCGCACCGGGGAGCTGTTTTTT. Amino acids: CASSPGLAGGARTGELFF.

Regarding this clonotype: This sequence may be a read error, since a much larger clone differs from it by one base. J is TRBJ2-7 and V is TRBV5-1; D is ambiguous. V lost 5 bases and J 5 bases, leaving 17 bases between the germline ends. Germline loops: CDR1 SGHRS, CDR2 YFSETQ. The CDR3 loop spans 14 amino acids. For the CDR3, the DNA is TGCGCCAGCAGGACCGGGCCTCAGGCTAACGAGCAGTACTTC. This sequence encodes CASRTGPQANEQYF.

This clonotype was observed many times. The J gene is TRBJ2-1, the V gene TRBV6-1; D is possibly TRBD2 (5 bases). The CDR3 consists of 14 residues. Germline V CDR1 and CDR2: MNHNS, SASEGT. Trimming took 2 bases from V and 6 from J, leaving 11 bases between them. The DNA of the CDR3 is TGTGCCAGCAGTGAAATTCCTAGCTCCAATGAGCAGTTCTTC. It is translated as CASSEIPSSNEQFF.

V and J are TRBV29-1 and TRBJ2-1; 8 bases agree with TRBD2. Germline lookup yields CDR1 SQVTM and CDR2 ANQGSEA. CDR3 length: 13 residues. Unmatched junction bases numbered 6, after V lost 4 bases and J lost 7 bases. The CDR3: CSVGSSGTNEQFF. Here the CDR3 DNA reads TGCAGCGTTGGGAGTAGCGGGACGAATGAGCAGTTCTTC.

This clonotype was counted between two and nine times. This clone may be a read error of a much larger clone one base away. This chain links TRBV6-2 or TRBV6-3 with TRBJ1-5; 8 bases align to TRBD1. CDR1 MNHEY and CDR2 SVGEGT come from the germline V gene. The CDR3 sequence is 15 residues long. The CDR3 sequence: CASSYSGQGNQPQRF. The CDR3, as DNA: TGTGCCAGCAGTTACTCTGGACAGGGCAATCAGCCCCAGCGTTTT.

In its sample, this clonotype was seen a few times. One base away lies a much larger clone, so this may be a sequencing read error. The chain joins TRBV5-1 to TRBJ2-1; 9 positions match TRBD2. Germline loops: CDR1 SGHRS, CDR2 YFSETQ. CDR3 length: 15 residues. The CDR3 DNA reads TGCGCCAGCAGCTTGGGTAGCGGGAGTGGCAATGGGCAGTTCTTC. It codes for CASSLGSGSGNGQFF.

Concerning this clonotype itself: Since a much larger clone is just one base distant, this may be a read error. The chain has TRBV6-2 or TRBV6-3 and TRBJ2-6; 7 bases agree with TRBD1. This CDR3 has 18 amino acids. In germline, CDR1 is MNHEY, CDR2 SVGEGT. J lost 2 bases, V lost 7 bases, and 14 bases had no gene match. CDR3 DNA sequence: TGTGCCAGCAAGGTAGACGGGGTAGGGGGCGCTGGGGCCAACGTCCTGACTTTC. Its translation: CASKVDGVGGAGANVLTF.

At least ten counts were recorded for this clonotype. The J gene is TRBJ2-1, the V gene TRBV15; TRBD2 matches at 7 bases. J lost 8 bases, V lost 3 bases, and 4 bases had no gene match. This CDR3 is built from 13 residues. Looked up from germline, CDR1 is LNHNV and CDR2 is YYDKDF (reference sequence). The CDR3 coding sequence is TGTGCCACCAGCAGGGGGGGAGGGGATGAGCAGTTCTTC. Its protein product is CATSRGGGDEQFF. Full variable domain (outside the CDR3, taken from reference TRBV15 and TRBJ2-1): DAMVIQNPRYQVTQFGKPVTLSCSQTLNHNVMYWYQQKSSQAPKLLFHYYDKDFNNEADTPDNFQSRRPNTSFCFLDIRSPGLGDTAMYLCATSRGGGDEQFFGPGTRLTVL.

The table lists this clonotype with many counts. The conserved phenylalanine or tryptophan is not found at the CDR3 terminus, so this likely reflects a read error. The chain employs TRBV12-3 or TRBV12-4 and TRBJ1-1; TRBD1 agrees at 8 bases. Trimming took 5 bases from V and 4 from J; bases not matched to a gene: 9. The CDR3 is 15 residues long. As DNA, the CDR3 is TGTGCCAGCAGTCGTTGGTCAGGGACAGGCACTGAAGCTTTCTGT. The encoded protein is CASSRWSGTGTEAFC.